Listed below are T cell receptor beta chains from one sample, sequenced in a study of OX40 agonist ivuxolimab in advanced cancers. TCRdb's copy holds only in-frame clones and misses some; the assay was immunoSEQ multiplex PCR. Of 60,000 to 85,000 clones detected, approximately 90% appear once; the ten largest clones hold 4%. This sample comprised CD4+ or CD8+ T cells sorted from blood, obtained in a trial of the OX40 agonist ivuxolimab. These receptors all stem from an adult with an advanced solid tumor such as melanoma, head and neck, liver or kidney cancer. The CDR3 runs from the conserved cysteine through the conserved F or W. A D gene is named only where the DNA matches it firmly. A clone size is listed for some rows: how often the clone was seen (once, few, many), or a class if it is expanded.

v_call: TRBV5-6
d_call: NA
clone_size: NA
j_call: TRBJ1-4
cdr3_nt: TGTGCCAGCAGCTTGGCAGGGGCCGCAACTAATGAAAAACTGTTTTTT
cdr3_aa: CASSLAGAATNEKLFF

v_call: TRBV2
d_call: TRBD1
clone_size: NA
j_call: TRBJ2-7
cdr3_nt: TGTGCCAGCACCGGGGGACAGGGGAACACCTACGAGCAGTACTTC
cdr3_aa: CASTGGQGNTYEQYF

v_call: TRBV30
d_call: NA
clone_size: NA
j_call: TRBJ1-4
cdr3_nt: TGTGCCTGGAGTGTTCGCCCAAATGAAAAACTGTTTTTT
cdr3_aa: CAWSVRPNEKLFF

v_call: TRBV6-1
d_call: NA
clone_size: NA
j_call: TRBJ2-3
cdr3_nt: TGTGCCAGCAGTACTAAGCTAGACAGCACAGATACGCAGTATTTT
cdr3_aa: CASSTKLDSTDTQYF

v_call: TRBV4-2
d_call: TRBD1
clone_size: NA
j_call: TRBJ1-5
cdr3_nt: TGTGCCAGCAGCCAGGACAGGGGAAATCAGCCCCAGCATTTT
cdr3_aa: CASSQDRGNQPQHF

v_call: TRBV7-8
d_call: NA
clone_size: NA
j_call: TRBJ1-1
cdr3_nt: TGTGCCAGCAGCATTACCCGGACATTGAACACTGAAGCTTTCTTT
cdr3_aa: CASSITRTLNTEAFF

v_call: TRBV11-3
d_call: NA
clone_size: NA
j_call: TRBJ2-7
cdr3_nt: TGTGCCAGCAGCTGGGGTGGATACGAGCAGTACTTC
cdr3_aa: CASSWGGYEQYF

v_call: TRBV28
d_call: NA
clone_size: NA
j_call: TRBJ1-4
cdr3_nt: TGTGCCAGCAGTCCGGGTGACGCCAGTGGTGAAAAACTGTTTTTT
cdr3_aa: CASSPGDASGEKLFF

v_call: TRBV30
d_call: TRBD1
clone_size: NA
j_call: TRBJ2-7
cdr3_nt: TGTGCCTGGAGGGAACCCGGGACAGGGACAGCCGAGCAGTACTTC
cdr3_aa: CAWREPGTGTAEQYF

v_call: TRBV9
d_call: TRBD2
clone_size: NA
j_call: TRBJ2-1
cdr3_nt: TGTGCCAGCAGCGCCGGGGGACTAGCGGGAGGGCGGAAGTTCTTC
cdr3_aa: CASSAGGLAGGRKFF

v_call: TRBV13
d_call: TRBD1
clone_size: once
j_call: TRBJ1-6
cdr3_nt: TGTGCCAGCAGCCAAGGACAGGACAATTCACCCCTCCACTTT
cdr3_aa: CASSQGQDNSPLHF

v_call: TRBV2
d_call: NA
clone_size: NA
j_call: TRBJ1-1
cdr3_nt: TGTGCCAGCAGTGATCTGGGGGCTGGTGAAGCTTTCTTT
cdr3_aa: CASSDLGAGEAFF

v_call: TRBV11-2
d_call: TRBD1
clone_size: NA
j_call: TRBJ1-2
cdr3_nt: TGTGCCAGCAGCGACCCCCGCCGGGACAGGGGAGGGAGGGAGTATGGCTACACCTTC
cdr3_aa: CASSDPRRDRGGREYGYTF

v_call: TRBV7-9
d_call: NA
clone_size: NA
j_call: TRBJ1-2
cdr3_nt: TGTGCCAGCAGCTTTTCCCCCCCGGGCTACACCTTC
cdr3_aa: CASSFSPPGYTF

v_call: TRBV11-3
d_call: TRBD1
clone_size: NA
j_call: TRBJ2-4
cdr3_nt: TGTGCCAGCAGCTTAGGGACAGGGTCGAGTGACATTCAGTACTTC
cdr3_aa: CASSLGTGSSDIQYF

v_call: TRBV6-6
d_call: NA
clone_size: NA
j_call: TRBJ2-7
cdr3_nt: TGTGCCAGCAGTTACCACACAGGGTTGGAGCAGTACTTC
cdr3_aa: CASSYHTGLEQYF

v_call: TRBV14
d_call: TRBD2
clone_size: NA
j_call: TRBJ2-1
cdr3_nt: TGTGCCAGCAGCCAAGGAACCGGACTAGCGGGACTCAATGAGCAGTTCTTC
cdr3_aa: CASSQGTGLAGLNEQFF

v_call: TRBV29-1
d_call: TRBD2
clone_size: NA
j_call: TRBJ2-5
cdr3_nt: TGCAGCGTTTGGCGGGGGGCAGAGACCCAGTACTTC
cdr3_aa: CSVWRGAETQYF